These T cell receptor beta chains were read from a single sample in a study of identical twins. TCRdb ran MiXCR on the 5' RACE reads and lists one entry per CDR3 protein. The sample includes under 500,000 distinct CDR3 sequences, around an eighth seen only once; the top ten take approximately 0.98%. Separately, the same data were catalogued under a study of yellow fever vaccine responses in identical twins.

Sequencing was performed on CD4+ T cells sorted from blood. The receptors originated from a woman aged 18-29 years in good health. CDR3s include the opening cysteine and the closing phenylalanine or tryptophan. The D gene is left open where the match is weak. Clone size, where shown, is once, few, many, or a class for clones that have expanded.

D gene	V gene	J gene	clone size	CDR3 protein	CDR3 DNA
-	TRBV5-1	TRBJ2-2	many	CASSFLWTGQTNTGELFF	TGCGCCAGCAGCTTTTTATGGACCGGACAAACGAACACCGGGGAGCTGTTTTTT
TRBD1	TRBV6-1	TRBJ2-2	many	CASSPGQADGELFF	TGTGCCAGCAGTCCGGGACAGGCTGACGGGGAGCTGTTTTTT
TRBD2	TRBV5-1	TRBJ2-5	-	CASSSTSGGAGETQYF	TGCGCCAGCAGCTCGACTAGCGGGGGGGCCGGGGAGACCCAGTACTTC
-	TRBV20-1	TRBJ2-7	few	CSAPRNYEQYF	TGCAGTGCGCCCCGGAACTACGAGCAGTACTTC
-	TRBV30	TRBJ2-1	few	CAWSVQVDNEQFF	TGTGCCTGGAGTGTACAGGTAGACAATGAGCAGTTCTTC
TRBD2	TRBV7-8	TRBJ2-4	few	CASSLDVAGGLDKNIQYF	TGTGCCAGCAGCTTAGATGTAGCGGGAGGGCTCGACAAAAACATTCAGTACTTC
-	TRBV29-1	TRBJ1-1	medium-sized	CSGTEPGTEAFF	TGCAGCGGGACTGAGCCGGGCACTGAAGCTTTCTTT
-	TRBV6-6	TRBJ2-5	few	CASSFPKMTQYF	TGTGCCAGCAGTTTCCCGAAGATGACCCAGTACTTC
TRBD1	TRBV20-1	TRBJ1-5	few	CSARDLGQARNQPQHF	TGCAGTGCTAGAGATTTGGGACAGGCCCGCAATCAGCCCCAGCATTTT
-	TRBV30	TRBJ1-1	-	CAWRDRTPGMIGEAFF	TGTGCCTGGAGGGACCGTACACCGGGGATGATAGGTGAAGCTTTCTTT
-	TRBV29-1	TRBJ1-6	few	CSVAVQYNSPLHF	TGCAGCGTTGCGGTTCAGTATAATTCACCCCTCCACTTT
-	TRBV28	TRBJ2-1	-	CASRLQGREQFF	TGTGCCAGCAGGCTTCAGGGGCGTGAGCAGTTCTTC
TRBD1	TRBV25-1	TRBJ2-7	-	CASSEYGDRTYEQYF	TGTGCCAGCAGTGAATATGGGGACAGGACCTACGAGCAGTACTTC
-	TRBV3-1	TRBJ2-5	few	CASSRSWGKGETQYF	TGTGCCAGCAGCCGGAGTTGGGGGAAAGGAGAGACCCAGTACTTC
-	TRBV29-1	TRBJ2-7	few	CSVEDPPGWGQYF	TGCAGCGTTGAAGATCCCCCGGGGTGGGGGCAGTACTTC
TRBD1	TRBV7-9	TRBJ1-3	-	CASSSRPGTGGNTIYF	TGTGCCAGCAGCTCCCGTCCCGGGACAGGTGGAAACACCATATATTTT
-	TRBV4-2	TRBJ2-5	many	CASSQDGGMETQYF	TGTGCCAGCAGCCAAGATGGAGGGATGGAGACCCAGTACTTC
-	TRBV7-8	TRBJ2-1	few	CASSRRSSPAEQFF	TGTGCCAGCAGCCGACGGTCTAGCCCTGCTGAGCAGTTCTTC
TRBD1	TRBV12-3/TRBV12-4	TRBJ2-3	few	CASSLEMGQGTLDTQYF	TGTGCCAGCAGTTTAGAGATGGGACAGGGAACTTTAGATACGCAGTATTTT
TRBD2	TRBV20-1	TRBJ2-3	-	CSASGRTSGGVSTDTQYF	TGCAGTGCTAGTGGTCGGACTAGCGGGGGAGTGAGCACAGATACGCAGTATTTT
-	TRBV28	TRBJ1-5	-	CASSLSGDGQPQHF	TGTGCCAGCAGTTTATCGGGAGACGGTCAGCCCCAGCATTTT
-	TRBV19	TRBJ2-7	-	CASSIETGSGQHYEQYF	TGTGCCAGTAGTATAGAAACGGGATCCGGACAGCACTACGAGCAGTACTTC
-	TRBV12-3/TRBV12-4	TRBJ2-1	few	CASSRDIEQFF	TGTGCCAGCAGCCGGGACATCGAGCAGTTCTTC
TRBD1	TRBV18	TRBJ2-7	-	CASSPRGTGQYEQYF	TGTGCCAGCTCACCGCGGGGGACAGGGCAGTACGAGCAGTACTTC
-	TRBV7-9	TRBJ1-1	-	CASSLEGGLEWNTEAFF	TGTGCCAGCAGCTTAGAAGGGGGGCTAGAATGGAACACTGAAGCTTTCTTT
-	TRBV2	TRBJ2-7	-	CASSDPGSSYEQYF	TGTGCCAGCAGTGATCCGGGGAGCTCCTACGAGCAGTACTTC
-	TRBV5-1	TRBJ2-1	-	CASSLAGGWDEQFF	TGCGCCAGCAGCTTGGCCGGAGGTTGGGATGAGCAGTTCTTC
-	TRBV15	TRBJ1-3	-	CATSGGTPSRATIYF	TGTGCCACCAGCGGCGGGACCCCCAGCCGGGCCACCATATATTTT
-	TRBV11-2	TRBJ1-1	few	CASSLGFGGEAFF	TGTGCCAGCAGCTTAGGATTTGGAGGTGAAGCTTTCTTT
-	TRBV4-2	TRBJ1-6	few	CASSQDLGDLAPLHF	TGTGCCAGCAGCCAAGATCTAGGGGACTTGGCACCCCTCCACTTT
-	TRBV5-1	TRBJ1-1	few	CASSWGPWAEAFF	TGCGCCAGCAGCTGGGGGCCTTGGGCTGAAGCTTTCTTT
-	TRBV3-1	TRBJ2-1	-	CASSQHGGGNEQFF	TGTGCCAGCAGCCAACACGGGGGTGGGAATGAGCAGTTCTTC
-	TRBV30	TRBJ2-5	-	CAYAHTGLTETQYF	TGTGCCTACGCCCACACGGGACTTACGGAGACCCAGTACTTC
-	TRBV18	TRBJ1-5	few	CASSPVGGDGPQHF	TGTGCCAGCTCACCAGTAGGAGGTGATGGACCCCAGCATTTT
TRBD2	TRBV29-1	TRBJ2-3	many	CSVDSLAGRNTDTQYF	TGCAGCGTTGATTCGCTAGCGGGCCGGAACACAGATACGCAGTATTTT
TRBD1	TRBV2	TRBJ1-5	-	CASRDQEGAGQPQHF	TGTGCCAGCAGGGATCAGGAGGGGGCTGGTCAGCCCCAGCATTTT
TRBD2	TRBV20-1	TRBJ2-1	few	CSAGGRGTLDEQFF	TGCAGTGCAGGCGGGAGGGGCACCTTGGATGAGCAGTTCTTC
-	TRBV5-1	TRBJ2-7	-	CASSLAGRGKLGGYEQYF	TGCGCCAGCAGCTTGGCGGGCCGGGGAAAGCTGGGAGGTTACGAGCAGTACTTC
TRBD1	TRBV12-3/TRBV12-4	TRBJ2-3	few	CASTLGQGITDTQYF	TGTGCCAGCACGTTGGGACAGGGGATAACAGATACGCAGTATTTT
-	TRBV12-3/TRBV12-4	TRBJ2-5	many	CASSSQDETQYF	TGTGCCAGCAGTTCCCAGGACGAGACCCAGTACTTC
TRBD1	TRBV12-3/TRBV12-4	TRBJ2-7	-	CASTMIQGGYEQYF	TGTGCCAGCACCATGATACAGGGGGGCTACGAGCAGTACTTC
TRBD2	TRBV6-2/TRBV6-3	TRBJ2-2	-	CASSSPPGLAGVNTGELFF	TGTGCCAGCAGTTCGCCTCCGGGACTAGCGGGGGTTAACACCGGGGAGCTGTTTTTT
-	TRBV28	TRBJ1-5	few	CASTETHSNQPQHF	TGTGCCAGCACGGAGACTCATAGCAATCAGCCCCAGCATTTT
-	TRBV20-1	TRBJ2-7	-	CSAVFKFSSYEQYF	TGCAGTGCTGTGTTCAAGTTTTCTTCGTACGAGCAGTACTTC
-	TRBV5-1	TRBJ2-4	many	CASTDGNIQYF	TGCGCCAGCACAGACGGGAACATTCAGTACTTC
-	TRBV12-3/TRBV12-4	TRBJ2-2	few	CASKKGGSKNTGELFF	TGTGCCAGCAAGAAAGGGGGGTCTAAGAACACCGGGGAGCTGTTTTTT
TRBD2	TRBV5-1	TRBJ2-3	-	CASSFKLAGGPTTDTQYF	TGCGCCAGCAGCTTCAAACTAGCGGGGGGCCCGACCACAGATACGCAGTATTTT
TRBD2	TRBV20-1	TRBJ2-1	many	CSANNQREGIYNEQFF	TGCAGTGCTAATAACCAGCGGGAGGGTATATACAATGAGCAGTTCTTC
-	TRBV10-3	TRBJ2-7	-	CAISELKSAGNEQYF	TGTGCCATCAGTGAGTTGAAGTCGGCAGGGAATGAGCAGTACTTC
-	TRBV5-1	TRBJ2-7	many	CASSWDPEPIYEQYF	TGCGCCAGCAGCTGGGACCCGGAGCCCATCTACGAGCAGTACTTC